The 21 T cell receptor beta chains reported below all come from one sample, sequenced in a study of blood T cell repertoires in COVID-19. Measured with immunoSEQ multiplex PCR; TCRdb has only the in-frame clones, and not every one. The sample comprises 300,000 or so clones, about 82% of which are singletons, and 1.6% rests with the top ten. The specimen was peripheral blood. The source of these receptors is a woman aged 50 to 60 with acute or convalescent COVID-19.

This rearrangement joins TRBV5-1 to TRBJ2-1; TRBD2 agrees at 7 bases. CDR1 and CDR2 from the germline V gene are SGHRS and YFSETQ. The V segment lost 2 bases and the J segment 3 bases; nucleotides outside the gene matches: 5. The CDR3 is 15 amino acids. CDR3 loop: CASSFAGEGYNEQFF. CDR3 nucleotide sequence: TGCGCCAGCAGCTTTGCGGGAGAAGGCTACAATGAGCAGTTCTTC. Full variable domain (remainder filled in from reference TRBV5-1 and TRBJ2-1): KAGVTQTPRYLIKTRGQQVTLSCSPISGHRSVSWYQQTPGQGLQFLFEYFSETQRNKGNFPGRFSGRQFSNSRSEMNVSTLELGDSALYLCASSFAGEGYNEQFFGPGTRLTVL.

The rearrangement uses TRBV28 and TRBJ2-1; perhaps TRBD2 as D (5 bases). V was trimmed by 5 bases and J by 2 bases, leaving 16 bases between them. The germline V gene encodes CDR1 MDHEN and CDR2 SYDVKM. This CDR3 contains 16 residues. The CDR3: CASSGRVEVTYNEQFF. The CDR3 region has the DNA TGTGCCAGCAGTGGGCGGGTGGAGGTTACCTACAATGAGCAGTTCTTC.

The chain employs TRBV6-6 and TRBJ1-1; unclear D gene. This CDR3 is 11 amino acids long. CDR1 MNHNY and CDR2 SVGAGI come from the germline V gene (reference sequence). V was clipped by 7 bases and J by 1 base, with 4 bases between them. The CDR3 DNA reads TGTGCCAGCACCCGGAACACTGAAGCTTTCTTT. It codes for CASTRNTEAFF.

The chain joins TRBV7-6 to TRBJ2-7; 7 bases line up with TRBD2. Unmatched junction bases numbered 15, after V lost 1 base and J lost 0 bases. Germline CDR1 is SGHVS and CDR2 is FNYEAQ. This CDR3 region has 19 residues. The CDR3 loop is CASSLGFIMKGGSSYEQYF. CDR3 coding DNA: TGTGCCAGCAGCTTAGGGTTCATTATGAAGGGCGGGAGCTCCTACGAGCAGTACTTC. Full variable domain (missing parts from reference TRBV7-6 and TRBJ2-7): GAGVSQSPRYKVTKRGQDVALRCDPISGHVSLYWYRQALGQGPEFLTYFNYEAQQDKSGLPNDRFSAERPEGSISTLTIQRTEQRDSAMYRCASSLGFIMKGGSSYEQYFGPGTRLTVT.

This clone has more than one count but fewer than ten. V is TRBV7-2 and J is TRBJ2-1; 12 bases agree with TRBD2. The CDR3 sequence is 17 residues long. Trimming at V came to 4 bases and at J to 7 bases, leaving 11 bases not matched to a gene. CDR1 and CDR2 (germline): SGHTA, FQGNSA. CDR3 nucleotides: TGTGCCAGCAGCTCGAGGCCCGGGCTAGCGGGAGGGAATGAGCAGTTCTTC. It yields the protein CASSSRPGLAGGNEQFF.

The CDR3 here is CASSLIAGGFNEQFF. The DNA for the CDR3 is TGTGCCAGCAGCCTCATAGCGGGAGGATTCAATGAGCAGTTCTTC. This rearrangement joins TRBV3-1 (or the pseudogene TRBV3-2) to TRBJ2-1, with 10 bases that match TRBD2. The CDR3 sequence is 15 residues long. The germline V gene has CDR1 LGHDT and CDR2 YNNKEL (reference sequence). V was pared by 4 bases and J by 6 bases, with 6 bases of the junction left unmatched.

This sequence joins TRBV28 and TRBJ1-1; D is possibly TRBD1 (5 bases). V lost 8 bases and J 6 bases, leaving 10 bases between the germline ends. The length of the CDR3 is 11 residues. Germline loops: CDR1 MDHEN, CDR2 SYDVKM. CDR3 loop: CASLGGSEAFF. DNA for the CDR3: TGTGCCAGCTTGGGGGGATCTGAAGCTTTCTTT.

The chain is built from TRBV9 and TRBJ2-6; TRBD1 matches at 12 bases. Germline CDR1 reads SGDLS; CDR2 reads YYNGEE. This CDR3 spans 18 amino acids. Trimming took 2 bases from V and 4 from J; bases not matched to a gene: 7. This chain's CDR3 is CASSVPGQGASGANVLTF. The CDR3 nucleotides read TGTGCCAGCAGCGTTCCGGGACAGGGGGCATCAGGGGCCAACGTCCTGACTTTC.

V and J are TRBV7-2 and TRBJ2-1; 7 positions agree with TRBD2. V lost 3 bases and J lost 6; bases outside the gene matches: 17. CDR1 is SGHTA and CDR2 is FQGNSA in the germline V gene. The CDR3 runs to 18 residues. CDR3 nucleotide sequence: TGTGCCAGCAGCTTGGGAGCAGGCGGGAGCGCGGTGGTCAATGAGCAGTTCTTC. It encodes CASSLGAGGSAVVNEQFF. Based on the CDR3 plus reference TRBV7-2 and TRBJ2-1, the full variable domain is GAGVSQSPSNKVTEKGKDVELRCDPISGHTALYWYRQSLGQGLEFLIYFQGNSAPDKSGLPSDRFSAERTGGSVSTLTIQRTQQEDSAVYLCASSLGAGGSAVVNEQFFGPGTRLTVL.

The rearrangement links TRBV3-1 (or the pseudogene TRBV3-2) to TRBJ2-7, with 10 nucleotides matching TRBD2. From germline, CDR1 is LGHDT and CDR2 YNNKEL (reference sequence). J lost 2 bases, V lost 2 bases, and 6 bases had no gene match. CDR3 length: 16 residues. The CDR3 protein is CASSQWGTSATYEQYF. Written as DNA, the CDR3 is TGTGCCAGCAGCCAATGGGGGACTAGCGCCACCTACGAGCAGTACTTC.

With regard to this clone: The sample has other DNA sequences that encode this CDR3 too. V is TRBV2 and J is TRBJ1-1; 8 positions match TRBD1. V trimming: 5 bases; J trimming: 5 bases; junction bases outside the gene matches: 4. This CDR3 is 13 amino acids long. CDR1 and CDR2 from the germline V gene are SNHLY and FYNNEI. The CDR3 here is CASSLTGVTEAFF. Written as DNA, the CDR3 is TGTGCCAGCAGTTTGACAGGGGTGACTGAAGCTTTCTTT.

The chain has TRBV5-4 and TRBJ2-7, with 9 nucleotides matching TRBD1. Looked up from germline, CDR1 is SGHNT and CDR2 is YYREEE (reference sequence). The CDR3 totals 14 residues. J lost 6 bases, V lost 0 bases, and 4 bases had no gene match. The CDR3 DNA reads TGTGCCAGCAGCTTGGGGGACAGGGTGGCCGAGCAGTACTTC. It translates to CASSLGDRVAEQYF.

The sample holds one count of this clone. V and J are TRBV27 and TRBJ2-7; tentatively, D is TRBD2 (7 bases). V was cut by 3 bases and J by 10 bases, with 13 bases left in between. The CDR3 loop spans 12 amino acids. Germline V lookup: CDR1 MNHEY, CDR2 SMNVEV (reference sequence). CDR3 nucleotide sequence: TGTGCCAGCAGTTTGGGGGGGGCGTTTCAGTACTTC. Its translation is CASSLGGAFQYF.

V usage is TRBV28 and J usage is TRBJ1-5; D is unresolved. Trimming took off 8 bases at V and 6 bases at J, with 5 bases between the two ends. The CDR3 length is 10 residues. CDR1 is MDHEN, CDR2 SYDVKM, per germline. The chain's CDR3 is CASGPQPQHF. The CDR3 DNA sequence: TGTGCCAGCGGGCCTCAGCCCCAGCATTTT.

The rearrangement uses TRBV18 and TRBJ2-1; TRBD1 is a possible D gene (5 bases). This CDR3 contains 15 residues. V was shortened by 3 bases and J by 3 bases, with 12 bases between the two germline ends. Germline values: CDR1 KGHSH, CDR2 LQKENI. CDR3 sequence (DNA): TGTGCCAGCTCACCCGCAGGGCTTATCTACAATGAGCAGTTCTTC. Amino acids: CASSPAGLIYNEQFF.

The chain uses TRBV7-9 and TRBJ2-7; the match to TRBD2 covers 10 bases. After removal of 4 bases from V and 0 bases from J, the junction contained 0 bases not matched to a gene. The CDR3 contains 14 residues. Germline values: CDR1 SEHNR, CDR2 FQNEAQ (reference sequence). The CDR3 spells CASSSSGSSYEQYF. CDR3 coding DNA: TGTGCCAGCAGCTCTAGCGGGAGCTCCTACGAGCAGTACTTC.

The chain is built from TRBV9 and TRBJ1-1; D is possibly TRBD1 (5 bases). This CDR3 is built from 15 residues. V gave up 2 bases and J gave up 1 base, with 12 bases separating them. Germline CDR1 reads SGDLS; CDR2 reads YYNGEE. The CDR3 nucleotides are TGTGCCAGCAGCGTCACAGGCGGGGAGAACACTGAAGCTTTCTTT. This encodes CASSVTGGENTEAFF.

The rearrangement links TRBV2 to TRBJ1-1, with 10 bases aligning to TRBD1. The ends lost 7 bases at V and 5 bases at J; junction bases unmatched: 10. The CDR3 spans 15 residues. Germline V gene sequence: CDR1 SNHLY, CDR2 FYNNEI. For the CDR3, the DNA is TGTGCCAGCAAAGCCGGGACAGGGGTGCTAACTGAAGCTTTCTTT. Translated, it gives CASKAGTGVLTEAFF.

The genes are TRBV6-6 and TRBJ2-1; D ambiguous. Germline CDR1 reads MNHNY; CDR2 reads SVGAGI (reference sequence). Trimming left V 6 bases short and J 4 bases short, with 13 bases between. This CDR3 contains 14 residues. The CDR3 region is CASSRRERYNEQFF. Here the CDR3 DNA reads TGTGCCAGCAGCCGCCGAGAACGGTACAATGAGCAGTTCTTC.

This clone was seen a few times. V is TRBV25-1 and J is TRBJ2-1; 7 bases align to TRBD2. The V and J ends lost 4 bases and 8 bases, in that order; junction bases with no gene match: 8. The germline CDR1 and CDR2 sequences are MGHDK and SYGVNS. This CDR3 is 14 amino acids long. CDR3 region: CASSGRLAWDEQFF. For the CDR3, the DNA is TGTGCCAGCAGTGGCCGACTAGCATGGGATGAGCAGTTCTTC.

The chain employs TRBV5-1 and TRBJ1-1, with 9 bases identical to TRBD1. Per germline, CDR1 SGHRS and CDR2 YFSETQ. The CDR3 covers 15 residues. V lost 1 base to trimming and J lost 2 bases; unmatched junction nucleotides: 3. CDR3 in DNA: TGCGCCAGCAGCTTGTCGGGACAGGGAAACACTGAAGCTTTCTTT. It yields the protein CASSLSGQGNTEAFF.